One T cell receptor (beta chain) is described in this entry. Antigen specificity is unknown. These data originate in a study of T cells in localized non-small cell lung cancer. Study outcomes and limitations: Clonality peaked in uninvolved adjacent lung rather than tumor. Sequencing covered just one tumor region, so heterogeneity cannot be ruled out. Longer overall survival was linked to higher blood T cell density.

This CDR3 comprises 15 residues. Per the germline V gene, CDR1 is SEHNR and CDR2 is FQNEAQ (reference sequence). V lost 0 bases, J lost 8 bases, and 11 bases lay in between. TCRdb keeps only in-frame clones here, not all; method: immunoSEQ multiplex PCR. The table lists about 11,000 clones, about four fifths of them singletons. Material: peripheral blood mononuclear cells, obtained before any cancer treatment. This clonotype was obtained from a female donor of 60 years or more with stage II lung adenocarcinoma. The V and J genes are TRBV7-9 and TRBJ1-6; D ambiguous. The CDR3 DNA follows: TGTGCCAGCAGCTTAGCTCTGGGTGGGGATTCACCCCTCCACTTT. Protein: CASSLALGGDSPLHF.